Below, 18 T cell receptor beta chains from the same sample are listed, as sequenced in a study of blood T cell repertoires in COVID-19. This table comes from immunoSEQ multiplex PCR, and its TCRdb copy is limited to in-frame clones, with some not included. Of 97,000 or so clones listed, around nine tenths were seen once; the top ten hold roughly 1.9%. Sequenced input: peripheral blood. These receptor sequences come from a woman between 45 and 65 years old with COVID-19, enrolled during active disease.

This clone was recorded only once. The CDR3 DNA reads as TGCGCCAGCAGCGTGAAGGGGGCTGAAGCTTTCTTT. As protein: CASSVKGAEAFF. J is TRBJ1-1 and V is TRBV5-1; D is perhaps TRBD1 (6 bases). Germline V gene data show CDR1 as SGHRS and CDR2 as YFSETQ. CDR3 size: 12 residues. Trimming pared 4 bases from V and 6 bases from J, leaving 10 bases between.

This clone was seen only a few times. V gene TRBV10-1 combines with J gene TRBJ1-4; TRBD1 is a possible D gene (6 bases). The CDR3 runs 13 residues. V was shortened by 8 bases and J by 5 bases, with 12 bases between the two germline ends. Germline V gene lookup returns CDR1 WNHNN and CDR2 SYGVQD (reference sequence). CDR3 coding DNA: TGCGCCAGCCCGACAGGAGAAAATGAAAAACTGTTTTTT. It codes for CASPTGENEKLFF.

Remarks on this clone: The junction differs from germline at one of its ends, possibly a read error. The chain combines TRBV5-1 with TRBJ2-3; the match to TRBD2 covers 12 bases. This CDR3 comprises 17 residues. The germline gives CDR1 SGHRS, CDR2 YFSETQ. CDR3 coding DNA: TGCGCCAGCAGCCTTTACCCTAGCGGGGGGGAGACAGACACGCAGTATTTT. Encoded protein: CASSLYPSGGETDTQYF.

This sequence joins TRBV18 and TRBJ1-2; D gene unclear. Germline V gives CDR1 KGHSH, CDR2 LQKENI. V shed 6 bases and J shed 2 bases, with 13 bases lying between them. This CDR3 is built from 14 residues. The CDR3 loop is CASSGQGVNYGYTF. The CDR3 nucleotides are TGTGCCAGCTCTGGGCAAGGCGTAAACTATGGCTACACCTTC.

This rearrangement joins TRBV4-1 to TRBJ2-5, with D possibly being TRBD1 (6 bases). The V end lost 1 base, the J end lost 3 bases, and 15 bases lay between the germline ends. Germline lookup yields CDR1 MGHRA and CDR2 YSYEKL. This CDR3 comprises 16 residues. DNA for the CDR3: TGCGCCAGCAGCCAAGGGCCCACGGGACAAAAAGAGACCCAGTACTTC. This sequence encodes CASSQGPTGQKETQYF.

The CDR3 region has the DNA TGTGCCAGCACCTCGGGGGGGAGAGGACAGCCCCAGCATTTT. Translation: CASTSGGRGQPQHF. This rearrangement joins TRBV28 to TRBJ1-5; a possible D gene is TRBD1 (5 bases). The CDR3 is made up of 14 amino acids. Between the trimmed V and J ends, which lost 7 bases and 7 bases, there was a span of 17 bases. Germline V CDR1 and CDR2: MDHEN, SYDVKM.

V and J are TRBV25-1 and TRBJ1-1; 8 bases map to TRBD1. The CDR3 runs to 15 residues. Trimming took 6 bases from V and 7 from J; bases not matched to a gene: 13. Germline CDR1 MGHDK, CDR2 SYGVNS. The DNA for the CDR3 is TGTGCCAGCAGCGACCCAGGGGGCTCGGTTAGTGAAGCTTTCTTT. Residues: CASSDPGGSVSEAFF. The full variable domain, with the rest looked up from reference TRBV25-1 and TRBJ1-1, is EADIYQTPRYLVIGTGKKITLECSQTMGHDKMYWYQQDPGMELHLIHYSYGVNSTEKGDLSSESTVSRIRTEHFPLTLESARPSHTSQYLCASSDPGGSVSEAFFGQGTRLTVV.

The CDR3 reads CASSLGTSVTDTQYF. The CDR3 DNA follows: TGTGCCAGCAGCTTGGGGACAAGTGTCACAGATACGCAGTATTTT. This chain joins TRBV5-6 and TRBJ2-3; perhaps TRBD1 as D (5 bases). Trimming took 0 bases from V and 2 from J, leaving 10 bases between them. CDR3 length: 15 residues. CDR1 and CDR2 from the germline V gene are SGHDT and YYEEEE.

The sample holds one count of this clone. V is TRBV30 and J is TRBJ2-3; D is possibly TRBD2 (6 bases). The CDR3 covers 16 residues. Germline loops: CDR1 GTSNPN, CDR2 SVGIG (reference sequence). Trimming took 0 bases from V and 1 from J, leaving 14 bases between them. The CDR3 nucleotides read TGTGCCTGGAGTGTACGAGGGTCTAGCGGCACAGATACGCAGTATTTT. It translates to CAWSVRGSSGTDTQYF.

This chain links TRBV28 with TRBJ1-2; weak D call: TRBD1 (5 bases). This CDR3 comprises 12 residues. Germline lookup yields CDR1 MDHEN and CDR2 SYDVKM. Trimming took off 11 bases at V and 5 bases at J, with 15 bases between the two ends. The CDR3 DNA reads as TGTGCCGGTGGGGGGTTCCTATATGGCTACACCTTC. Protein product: CAGGGFLYGYTF.

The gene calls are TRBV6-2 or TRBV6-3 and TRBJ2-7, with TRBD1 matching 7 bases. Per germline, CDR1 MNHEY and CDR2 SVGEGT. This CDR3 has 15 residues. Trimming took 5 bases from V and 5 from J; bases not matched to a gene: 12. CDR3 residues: CASSRYRGHRDEQYF. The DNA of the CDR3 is TGTGCCAGCAGTCGCTACAGGGGACACCGCGACGAGCAGTACTTC.

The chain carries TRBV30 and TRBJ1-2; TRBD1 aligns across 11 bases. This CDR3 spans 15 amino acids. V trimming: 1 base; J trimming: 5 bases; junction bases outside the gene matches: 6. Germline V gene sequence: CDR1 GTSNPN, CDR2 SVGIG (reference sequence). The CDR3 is CAWSALGTGGYGYTF. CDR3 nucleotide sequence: TGTGCCTGGAGTGCCCTCGGGACAGGGGGGTATGGCTACACCTTC.

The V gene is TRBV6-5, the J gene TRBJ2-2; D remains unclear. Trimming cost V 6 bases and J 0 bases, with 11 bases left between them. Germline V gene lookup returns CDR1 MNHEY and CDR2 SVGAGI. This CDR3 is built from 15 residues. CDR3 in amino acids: CASRSDNPNTGELFF. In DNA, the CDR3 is TGTGCCAGCAGGTCTGACAATCCGAACACCGGGGAGCTGTTTTTT.

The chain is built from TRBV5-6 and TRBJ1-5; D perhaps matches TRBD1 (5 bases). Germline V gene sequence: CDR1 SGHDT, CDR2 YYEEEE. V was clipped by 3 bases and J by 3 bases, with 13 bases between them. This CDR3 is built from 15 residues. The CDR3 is CASSSIGTSNQPQHF. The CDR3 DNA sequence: TGTGCCAGCAGCTCGATCGGGACTTCCAATCAGCCCCAGCATTTT.

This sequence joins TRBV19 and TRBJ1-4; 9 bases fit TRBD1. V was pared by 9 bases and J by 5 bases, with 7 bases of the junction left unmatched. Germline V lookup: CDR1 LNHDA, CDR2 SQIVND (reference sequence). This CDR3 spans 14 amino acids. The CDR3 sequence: CASGQGRWNEKLFF. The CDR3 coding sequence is TGTGCCAGCGGACAGGGGCGATGGAATGAAAAACTGTTTTTT.

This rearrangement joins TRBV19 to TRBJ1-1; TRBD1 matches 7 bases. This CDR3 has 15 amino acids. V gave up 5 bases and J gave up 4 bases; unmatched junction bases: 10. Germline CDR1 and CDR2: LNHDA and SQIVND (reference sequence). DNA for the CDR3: TGTGCCAGTAGTCTCTTAGCCCAGGGGGGCACTGAAGCTTTCTTT. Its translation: CASSLLAQGGTEAFF.

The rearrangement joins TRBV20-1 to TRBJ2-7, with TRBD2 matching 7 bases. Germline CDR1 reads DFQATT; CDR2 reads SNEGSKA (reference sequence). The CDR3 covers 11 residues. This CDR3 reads CTLADTYEQYF. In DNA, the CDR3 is TGCACCCTAGCGGATACCTACGAGCAGTACTTC.

For the CDR3, the DNA is TGTGCCAGCAGTTCCGACCCGGGGGTAGGGACTGAAGCTTTCTTT. Encoded protein: CASSSDPGVGTEAFF. The gene calls are TRBV6-5 and TRBJ1-1; D possibly corresponds to TRBD1 (5 bases). Trimming pared 4 bases from V and 5 bases from J, leaving 17 bases between. The CDR3 runs to 15 residues. In germline, CDR1 is MNHEY, CDR2 SVGAGI.